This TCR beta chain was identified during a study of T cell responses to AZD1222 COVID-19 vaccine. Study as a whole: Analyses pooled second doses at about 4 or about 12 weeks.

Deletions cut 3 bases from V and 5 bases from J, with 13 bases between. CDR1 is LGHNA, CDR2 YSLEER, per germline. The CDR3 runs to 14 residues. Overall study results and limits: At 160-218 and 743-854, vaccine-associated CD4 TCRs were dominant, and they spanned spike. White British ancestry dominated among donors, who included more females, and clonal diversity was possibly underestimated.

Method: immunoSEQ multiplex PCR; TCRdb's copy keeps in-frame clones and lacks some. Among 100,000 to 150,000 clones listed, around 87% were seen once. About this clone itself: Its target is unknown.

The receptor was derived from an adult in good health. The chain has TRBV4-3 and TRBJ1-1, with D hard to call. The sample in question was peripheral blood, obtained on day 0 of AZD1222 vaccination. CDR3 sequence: CASSHHREGTEAFF. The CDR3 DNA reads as TGCGCCAGCAGCCATCATCGGGAGGGAACTGAAGCTTTCTTT.